This is a list of T cell receptor beta chains from one sample in a study of a mutant IDH1 vaccine in newly diagnosed glioma. Clones were sequenced by immunoSEQ multiplex PCR, and TCRdb holds only the in-frame ones, with some missing. The sample has about 92,000 clones, about 80% seen once; the top ten hold 6% to 8%. Sequenced material: PBMCs, taken from a glioma patient treated with radiotherapy, temozolomide or both. These receptors were collected from a man aged 40-55 years with glioma. Each CDR3 is given with its conserved first and last residue. A D gene is named only where the DNA matches it firmly. Rows may omit the clone size; those that give it use once, few, many or a size class.

>TRBJ1-5|-|TRBV7-6|TRBD1
TGTGCCAGCAGCTTAGCAGACAGGGGTATTCAGCCCCAGCATTTT
CASSLADRGIQPQHF
>TRBJ1-4|-|TRBV6-1|TRBD1
TGTGCCAGCAGTGAAGGGACAGGGGCGGAAAAACTGTTTTTT
CASSEGTGAEKLFF
>TRBJ2-1|-|TRBV6-5|TRBD2
TGTGCCAGCAGTTATAGCGGGAACTCCTACAATGAGCAGTTCTTC
CASSYSGNSYNEQFF
>TRBJ2-3|-|TRBV9|-
TGTGCCAGCAGCGTAGCTCAACAGGGCACAGATACGCAGTATTTT
CASSVAQQGTDTQYF
>TRBJ1-2|-|TRBV19|TRBD1
TGTGCCAGTAGTCCGTGGGACAGGGGGTTTGCTGGCTACACCTTC
CASSPWDRGFAGYTF
>TRBJ2-7|-|TRBV9|-
TGTGCCAGCAGCGTAGTAGGAGGCGAGCAGTACTTC
CASSVVGGEQYF
>TRBJ2-5|-|TRBV11-2|-
TGTGCCAGCAGCCCCCAAGAGACCCAGTACTTC
CASSPQETQYF
>TRBJ1-1|-|TRBV5-6|-
TGTGCCAGCAGCTTGTGGAACACTGAAGCTTTCTTT
CASSLWNTEAFF
>TRBJ1-2|-|TRBV7-9|-
TGTGCCAGCAGCTTTTACAGCAACTATGGCTACACCTTC
CASSFYSNYGYTF
>TRBJ1-6|-|TRBV4-3|TRBD1
TGCGCCAGCAGCCAGGACAGGAGCTCCTATAATTCACCCCTCCACTTT
CASSQDRSSYNSPLHF
>TRBJ2-5|-|TRBV18|-
TGTGCCAGCTCACCTAAGGGGGTCGAGACCCAGTACTTC
CASSPKGVETQYF
>TRBJ1-5|-|TRBV7-2|-
TGTGCCAGCAGCTTACCGTCTCAGCCCCAGCATTTT
CASSLPSQPQHF
>TRBJ1-2|-|TRBV27|-
TGTGCCAGCATGGGGCAGGACTCAGGATATGGCTACACCTTC
CASMGQDSGYGYTF
>TRBJ2-2|-|TRBV5-6|TRBD2
TGTGCCAGCAGCTTCGGACTAGCGGGGACGGAACTCGGGGAGCTGTTTTTT
CASSFGLAGTELGELFF
>TRBJ1-5|-|TRBV27|-
TGTGCCAGCAGTTTATCCGCAGGGGCGTTCAATCAGCCCCAGCATTTT
CASSLSAGAFNQPQHF
>TRBJ2-1|-|TRBV18|-
TGTGCCAGCTCACTGGGCCAGGGCCAAAATGAGCAGTTCTTC
CASSLGQGQNEQFF
>TRBJ1-1|-|TRBV14|-
TGTGCCAGCAGCCAAGATCGGGCAGGGGTTAAGATGAACACTGAAGCTTTCTTT
CASSQDRAGVKMNTEAFF
>TRBJ2-3|-|TRBV10-1|TRBD2
TGCGCCAGCAGTGCCACTAGCGGAATCACAGATACGCAGTATTTT
CASSATSGITDTQYF
>TRBJ2-5|-|TRBV5-4|-
TGTGCCAGCAGCTTGGCCCATCTAGGCGGGGAAGAGACCCAGTACTTC
CASSLAHLGGEETQYF
>TRBJ2-3|-|TRBV7-9|-
TGTGCCAGCAGCTTGAGAGGGTGGTGGTATTTT
CASSLRGWWYF
>TRBJ1-1|few|TRBV13|-
TGTGCCAGCAGCCCCCGACAAAAAGGGATGAACACTGAAGCTTTCTTT
CASSPRQKGMNTEAFF
>TRBJ1-1|-|TRBV4-3|-
TGCGCCAGCAGCCAAGACCCAGATTTCGGCACTGAAGCTTTCTTT
CASSQDPDFGTEAFF
>TRBJ2-3|-|TRBV11-3|-
TGTGCCAGCACCCCGGGACTCCCCACGGGTACGCAGTATTTT
CASTPGLPTGTQYF
>TRBJ1-1|once|TRBV27|-
TGTGCCAGCAGTTTTAGGGCAGGTGAAGCTTTCTTT
CASSFRAGEAFF
>TRBJ2-5|few|TRBV5-4|-
TGTGCCAGCAGCCAACCAGGTCAGCGGATCCAAGAGACCCAGTACTTC
CASSQPGQRIQETQYF
>TRBJ1-5|-|TRBV15|TRBD1
TGTGCCACCAGCAGAGTCAGGGGGCCTCAGCCCCAGCATTTT
CATSRVRGPQPQHF
>TRBJ2-5|-|TRBV15|-
TGTGCCACCAGCAGATCCTCCAACAGACAAGAGACCCAGTACTTC
CATSRSSNRQETQYF
>TRBJ2-3|-|TRBV25-1|-
TGTGCCAGCAGTGAAGCCGGAGGCCGCACAGATACGCAGTATTTT
CASSEAGGRTDTQYF
>TRBJ1-3|-|TRBV2|-
TGTGCCAGCAGTTCTTCACATGTGGGAAAGGGAAACACCATATATTTT
CASSSSHVGKGNTIYF
>TRBJ2-3|-|TRBV5-1|-
TGCGCCAGCAGCTTGGGGATAGCAGCTAGCACAGATACGCAGTATTTT
CASSLGIAASTDTQYF
>TRBJ1-2|-|TRBV6-4|TRBD1
TGTGCCAGCACCGCCGAACAGGGGAGAACTGGCTACACCTTC
CASTAEQGRTGYTF
>TRBJ1-2|-|TRBV7-9|-
TGTGCCAGCAGCTTAGCTGGGGGCCTTCCCTATGGCTACACCTTC
CASSLAGGLPYGYTF
>TRBJ1-1|once|TRBV11-2|-
TGTGCCAGCAGCTTGTTGGATGAAGCTTTCTTT
CASSLLDEAFF
>TRBJ2-3|-|TRBV7-2|-
TGTGCCAGCAGCTTTAGCACAGATACGCAGTATTTT
CASSFSTDTQYF
>TRBJ1-3|few|TRBV28|-
TGTGCTCACCGTCCTGTATTCCCTGGAAACACCATATATTTT
CAHRPVFPGNTIYF
>TRBJ1-1|-|TRBV7-9|-
TGTGCCAGCAGCTTAGGTTTCGGAGTGAACACTGAAGCTTTCTTT
CASSLGFGVNTEAFF
>TRBJ2-7|-|TRBV6-6|-
TGTGCCAGCACGCACCTACGGGGAGACGAGCAGTACTTC
CASTHLRGDEQYF
>TRBJ2-7|-|TRBV14|-
TGTGCCAGCAGCCAAGATTTGGCCAGCTACGAGCAGTACTTC
CASSQDLASYEQYF
>TRBJ2-6|-|TRBV7-2|-
TGTGCCAGCAGCCCGCTTGGGATTAATCCCTCTGGGGCCAACGTCCTGACTTTC
CASSPLGINPSGANVLTF
>TRBJ2-5|-|TRBV27|-
TGTGCCAGCCAATCCCGGGGCACGAAGACCCAGTACTTC
CASQSRGTKTQYF
>TRBJ1-5|-|TRBV19|TRBD1
TGTGCCAGTAGTATGGGACAGGGGGCGAGTCAGCCCCAGCATTTT
CASSMGQGASQPQHF
>TRBJ2-3|-|TRBV11-2|-
TGTGCCAGCAGCTTAGATTTAGGACTTACAGATACGCAGTATTTT
CASSLDLGLTDTQYF
>TRBJ2-5|-|TRBV30|TRBD2
TGTGCCTGGAGTGCGGAGCGGGACGGTAGAGAGACCCAGTACTTC
CAWSAERDGRETQYF
>TRBJ1-2|-|TRBV11-2|-
TGTGCCAGCAGCTTATGGCTAGGGGACTATGGCTACACCTTC
CASSLWLGDYGYTF
>TRBJ1-4|-|TRBV5-4|TRBD1
TGTGCCAGCAGCTCGGGGACAGGGAATGAAAAACTGTTTTTT
CASSSGTGNEKLFF
>TRBJ2-1|-|TRBV7-9|TRBD2
TGTGCCAGCAGGACTAGCGGGAGGGCGAGGGAGGAGTTCTTC
CASRTSGRAREEFF
>TRBJ1-6|-|TRBV5-4|-
TGTGCCAGCAGCTCTCCGGACTCACCCCTCCACTTT
CASSSPDSPLHF
>TRBJ1-2|-|TRBV9|-
TGTGCCAGCAGCGTAGGTCCAGGGATTAACTATGGCTACACCTTC
CASSVGPGINYGYTF
>TRBJ2-1|-|TRBV11-2|-
TGTGCCAGCAGCATCAATGAGCAGTTCTTC
CASSINEQFF
>TRBJ2-3|-|TRBV7-8|-
TGTGCCAGCAGCGCCGGACAGTGGGGCACAGATACGCAGTATTTT
CASSAGQWGTDTQYF
>TRBJ1-1|-|TRBV2|-
TGTGCCAGCAGTGAACGCCGCAAGTCGACTGAAGCTTTCTTT
CASSERRKSTEAFF
>TRBJ1-1|-|TRBV18|-
TGTGCCAGCTCACCGGCACGGTCCTACACTGAAGCTTTCTTT
CASSPARSYTEAFF
>TRBJ2-1|-|TRBV5-4|TRBD1
TGTGCCAGCAGCAATGGACAGGACAATGAGCAGTTCTTC
CASSNGQDNEQFF
>TRBJ2-5|-|TRBV12-5|-
TGTGCTAGTGGTTTGGTACCAGGGGAGACCCAGTACTTC
CASGLVPGETQYF
>TRBJ2-1|-|TRBV5-1|-
TGCGCCAGCAGCTTGGCCGTGGGGGCCTACAATGAGCAGTTCTTC
CASSLAVGAYNEQFF
>TRBJ1-6|once|TRBV7-7|-
TGTGCTAGCAGCGAAACAACTGATTCACCCCTCCACTTT
CASSETTDSPLHF
>TRBJ2-5|-|TRBV28|TRBD1
TGTGCCAGCAGTTTACCCCGGACAGGGTCTGGGGAGACCCAGTACTTC
CASSLPRTGSGETQYF